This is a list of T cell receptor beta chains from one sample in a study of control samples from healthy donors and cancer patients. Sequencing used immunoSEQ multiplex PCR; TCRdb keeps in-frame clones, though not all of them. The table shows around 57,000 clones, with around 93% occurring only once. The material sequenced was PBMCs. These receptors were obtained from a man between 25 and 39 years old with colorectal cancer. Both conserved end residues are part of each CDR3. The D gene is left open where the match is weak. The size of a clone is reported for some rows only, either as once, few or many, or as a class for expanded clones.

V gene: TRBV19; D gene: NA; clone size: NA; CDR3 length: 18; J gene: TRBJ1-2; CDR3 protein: CASKKKGDTLRLNYGYTF; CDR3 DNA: TGTGCCAGTAAAAAAAAAGGGGACACGCTAAGGCTAAACTATGGCTACACCTTC
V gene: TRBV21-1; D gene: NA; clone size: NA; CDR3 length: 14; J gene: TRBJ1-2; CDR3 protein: CASSKTEGVSGYTF; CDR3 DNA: TGTGCCAGCAGCAAAACAGAGGGGGTAAGTGGCTACACCTTC
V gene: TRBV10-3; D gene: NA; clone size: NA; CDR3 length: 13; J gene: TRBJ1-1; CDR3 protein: CAINEGGNTEAFF; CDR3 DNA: TGTGCCATCAACGAGGGAGGCAACACTGAAGCTTTCTTT
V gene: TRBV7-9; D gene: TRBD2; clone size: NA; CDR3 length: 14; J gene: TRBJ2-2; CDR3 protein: CASVGLVEAGELFF; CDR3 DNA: TGTGCCAGCGTGGGACTAGTCGAGGCCGGGGAGCTGTTTTTT
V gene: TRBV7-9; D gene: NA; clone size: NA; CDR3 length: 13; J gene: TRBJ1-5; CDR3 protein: CASSPDGNQPQHF; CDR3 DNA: TGTGCCAGCAGCCCCGACGGCAATCAGCCCCAGCATTTT
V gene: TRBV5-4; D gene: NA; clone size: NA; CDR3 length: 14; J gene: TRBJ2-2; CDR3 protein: CASSWDLLTGELFF; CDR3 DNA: TGTGCCAGCAGCTGGGACTTACTCACCGGGGAGCTGTTTTTT
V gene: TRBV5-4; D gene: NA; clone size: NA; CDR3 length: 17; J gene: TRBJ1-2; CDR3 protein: CASSLNNREGRIHGYTF; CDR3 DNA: TGTGCCAGCAGCCTAAATAACAGGGAAGGTCGTATTCATGGCTACACCTTC
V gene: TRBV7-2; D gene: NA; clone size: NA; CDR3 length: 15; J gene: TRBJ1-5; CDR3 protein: CASSLRDNTNQPQHF; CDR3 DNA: TGTGCCAGCAGCTTGAGGGATAATACAAATCAGCCCCAGCATTTT
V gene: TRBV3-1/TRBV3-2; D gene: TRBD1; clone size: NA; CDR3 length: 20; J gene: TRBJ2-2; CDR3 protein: CASSQDQQGAILIGTGELFF; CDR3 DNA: TGTGCCAGCAGCCAAGACCAACAGGGGGCGATCCTAATTGGCACCGGGGAGCTGTTTTTT
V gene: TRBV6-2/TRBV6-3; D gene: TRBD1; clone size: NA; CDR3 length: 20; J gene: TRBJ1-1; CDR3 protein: CASSYSPGQGLILKNTEAFF; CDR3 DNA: TGTGCCAGCAGTTACTCCCCGGGACAGGGGCTCATTCTAAAGAACACTGAAGCTTTCTTT
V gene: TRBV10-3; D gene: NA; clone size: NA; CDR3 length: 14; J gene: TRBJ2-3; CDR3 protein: CAISESTNTDTQYF; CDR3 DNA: TGTGCCATCAGTGAGTCAACTAACACAGATACGCAGTATTTT
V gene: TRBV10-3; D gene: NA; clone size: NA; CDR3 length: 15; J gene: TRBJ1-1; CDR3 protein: CAISESGSGNTEAFF; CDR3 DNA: TGTGCCATCAGTGAGTCAGGGAGCGGTAACACTGAAGCTTTCTTT
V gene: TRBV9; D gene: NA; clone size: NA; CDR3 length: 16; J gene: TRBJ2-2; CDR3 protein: CASSVGLGLDTGELFF; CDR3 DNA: TGTGCCAGCAGCGTAGGATTGGGGCTGGACACCGGGGAGCTGTTTTTT
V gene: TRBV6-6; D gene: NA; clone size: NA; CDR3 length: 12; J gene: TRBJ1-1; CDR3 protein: CASSPKDTEAFF; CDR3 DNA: TGTGCCAGCAGCCCCAAGGACACTGAAGCTTTCTTT
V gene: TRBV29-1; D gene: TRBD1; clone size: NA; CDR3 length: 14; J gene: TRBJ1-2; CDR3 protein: CSVEHADRALGYTF; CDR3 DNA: TGCAGCGTTGAGCATGCGGACAGGGCGCTTGGCTACACCTTC
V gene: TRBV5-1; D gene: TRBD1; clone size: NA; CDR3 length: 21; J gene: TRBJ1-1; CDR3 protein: CASSLLPHQGTALPRDTEAFF; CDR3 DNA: TGCGCCAGCAGTTTGTTGCCCCACCAAGGGACAGCCCTTCCCAGGGACACTGAAGCTTTCTTT
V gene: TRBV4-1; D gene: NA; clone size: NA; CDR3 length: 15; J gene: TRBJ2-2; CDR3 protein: CASSQPTGFSGELFF; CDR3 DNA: TGCGCCAGCAGCCAACCTACAGGGTTTAGCGGGGAGCTGTTTTTT
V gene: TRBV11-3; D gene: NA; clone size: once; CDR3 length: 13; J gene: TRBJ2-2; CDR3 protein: CASRHKNTGELFF; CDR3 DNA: TGTGCCAGCAGACACAAGAACACCGGGGAGCTGTTTTTT
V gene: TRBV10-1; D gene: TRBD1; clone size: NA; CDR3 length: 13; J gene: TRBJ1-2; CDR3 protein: CASKPDRVYGYTF; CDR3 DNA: TGCGCCAGCAAACCGGACAGGGTCTATGGCTACACCTTC
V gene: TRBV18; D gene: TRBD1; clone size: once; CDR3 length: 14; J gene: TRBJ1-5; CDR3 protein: CASSERGGEQPQHF; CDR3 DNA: TGTGCCAGCTCCGAGAGAGGGGGCGAACAGCCCCAGCATTTT
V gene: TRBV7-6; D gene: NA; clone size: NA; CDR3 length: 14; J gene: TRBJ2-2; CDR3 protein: CASSLAGNTGELFF; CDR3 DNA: TGTGCCAGCAGCTTAGCAGGGAACACCGGGGAGCTGTTTTTT
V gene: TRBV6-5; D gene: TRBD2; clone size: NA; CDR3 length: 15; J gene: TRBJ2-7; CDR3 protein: CASSRTGTSGGQQYF; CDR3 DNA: TGTGCCAGCAGCCGGACCGGGACTAGCGGGGGCCAGCAGTACTTC
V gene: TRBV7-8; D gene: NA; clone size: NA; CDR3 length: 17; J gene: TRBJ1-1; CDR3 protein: CASSPKSFSGWDTEAFF; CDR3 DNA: TGTGCCAGCAGCCCCAAATCCTTTTCCGGGTGGGACACTGAAGCTTTCTTT
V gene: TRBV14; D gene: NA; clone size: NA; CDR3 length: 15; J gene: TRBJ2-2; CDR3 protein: CASTLTDTSPGELFF; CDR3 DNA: TGTGCCAGCACCTTAACGGATACTAGCCCCGGGGAGCTGTTTTTT
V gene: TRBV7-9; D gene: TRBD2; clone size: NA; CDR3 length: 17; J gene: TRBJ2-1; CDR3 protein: CASSPWAGGFTYNEQFF; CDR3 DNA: TGTGCCAGCAGCCCATGGGCGGGGGGCTTTACCTACAATGAGCAGTTCTTC
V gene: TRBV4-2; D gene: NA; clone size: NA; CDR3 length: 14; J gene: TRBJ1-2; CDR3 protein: CASSQDSGYGGYTF; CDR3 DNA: TGTGCCAGCAGCCAAGATTCAGGGTACGGTGGCTACACCTTC